These 15 T cell receptor beta chains share one sample of origin, sequenced in a study of post-analysis software for immune sequencing data. For these receptors, no antigen is known. Study-level points and caveats: Patients showed TRBV5-6, TRBV5-1 and TRBV20-1 among a few TRBV segments more frequent than in controls.

Included in the TCR beta cDNA libraries were unique molecular identifiers. From the PCR reads, TCRdb called clonotypes with MiXCR, one entry per CDR3 protein. The table includes 150,000 to 200,000 distinct CDR3 sequences, 30% detected once. The sequencing sample was made of blood. The receptors originated from a girl under 18 with multiple sclerosis.

The chain links TRBV3-1 to TRBJ2-5; the D is unclear. Per germline, CDR1 LGHDT and CDR2 YNNKEL (reference sequence). The V end lost 6 bases, the J end lost 4 bases, and 12 bases lay between the germline ends. The CDR3 is 13 residues long. In DNA form, the CDR3 reads TGTGCCAGCAGTTTTGAACGAAGAGAGACCCAGTACTTC. Protein sequence: CASSFERRETQYF.

This clonotype has a count of ten or more. The chain joins TRBV2 to TRBJ2-1; D remains unclear. The germline V gene encodes CDR1 SNHLY and CDR2 FYNNEI. The CDR3 contains 13 residues. V was trimmed by 3 bases and J by 8 bases, leaving 11 bases between them. CDR3 DNA sequence: TGTGCCAGCAGTGAGAACAATGGGGATGAGCAGTTCTTC. Translating it yields CASSENNGDEQFF.

At least ten counts were recorded for this clonotype. The chain is built from TRBV12-3 or TRBV12-4 and TRBJ2-7, with D maybe TRBD2 (6 bases). The CDR3 runs 14 residues. V lost 2 bases to trimming and J lost 5 bases, with 13 bases between them. The CDR3 DNA is TGTGCCAGCAGTTTAATGACTAGTGGAAACGAGCAGTACTTC. This encodes CASSLMTSGNEQYF.

J is TRBJ1-2 and V is TRBV9; tentative D call: TRBD1 (6 bases). Germline-derived CDR1 and CDR2 are SGDLS and YYNGEE. CDR3 length: 15 amino acids. V was cut by 0 bases and J by 6 bases, with 15 bases left in between. This CDR3 reads CASSVAWGPDHGYTF. The DNA for the CDR3 is TGTGCCAGCAGCGTAGCTTGGGGGCCGGACCATGGCTACACCTTC.

This clonotype was seen at least ten times. The chain combines TRBV5-6 with TRBJ1-2; D is possibly TRBD1 (6 bases). The CDR3 extends over 13 amino acids. Trimming cost V 2 bases and J 8 bases, with 13 bases left between them. CDR1 is SGHDT, CDR2 YYEEEE, per germline. CDR3: CASSFTQGWGYTF. DNA for the CDR3: TGTGCCAGCAGCTTTACACAGGGTTGGGGCTACACCTTC.

This clonotype was seen only a few times. This chain connects TRBV20-1 to TRBJ1-4, with D hard to call. CDR3 size: 13 residues. Germline-derived CDR1 and CDR2 are DFQATT and SNEGSKA (reference sequence). Trimming took 5 bases from V and 6 from J, leaving 13 bases between them. The CDR3 sequence is CSAYRARDEKLFF. The CDR3 bases are TGCAGTGCTTACAGAGCACGGGATGAAAAACTGTTTTTT.

This clonotype occurred a few times. CDR3 sequence reads: CSARSGAGNQPQHF. The CDR3 nucleotides read TGCAGTGCTAGATCGGGGGCTGGCAATCAGCCCCAGCATTTT. This chain joins TRBV20-1 and TRBJ1-5; tentatively, D is TRBD1 (6 bases). From germline, CDR1 is DFQATT and CDR2 SNEGSKA (reference sequence). This CDR3 region has 14 residues. V gave up 2 bases and J gave up 2 bases, with 10 bases separating them.

Concerning this clonotype itself: A much bigger clone sits one base away, suggesting this may be a read error. This sequence joins TRBV12-3 or TRBV12-4 and TRBJ1-2, with 8 bases matching TRBD1. V was pared by 5 bases and J by 5 bases, with 13 bases of the junction left unmatched. The CDR3 consists of 16 residues. The DNA for the CDR3 is TGTGCCAGCAGTCCCGTGACAGGGGTTCTTCGGTATGGCTACACCTTC. This codes for CASSPVTGVLRYGYTF.

A word on this clonotype: Possible read error: a much larger clone is one base away. J is TRBJ2-6 and V is TRBV4-1, with D maybe TRBD1 (5 bases). The length of the CDR3 is 20 residues. CDR1 is MGHRA and CDR2 is YSYEKL in the germline V gene. The CDR3 is CACSQPYIDSPLSGANVLTF. CDR3 nucleotide sequence: TGCGCCTGCAGCCAACCCTATATTGACAGTCCCCTTTCTGGGGCCAACGTCCTGACTTTC.

In its sample, this clonotype was seen many times. The chain has TRBV20-1 and TRBJ2-1; 8 bases fit TRBD2. J was trimmed by 4 bases and V by 3 bases; bases with no gene match: 5. The CDR3 consists of 14 residues. Germline lookup yields CDR1 DFQATT and CDR2 SNEGSKA (reference sequence). CDR3 residues: CSARGKREYNEQFF. The CDR3 nucleotides read TGCAGTGCTAGGGGAAAGCGGGAGTACAATGAGCAGTTCTTC.

The chain combines TRBV3-1 with TRBJ1-6; D is perhaps TRBD1 (5 bases). Germline CDR1 and CDR2: LGHDT and YNNKEL (reference sequence). There are 15 residues in the CDR3. V lost 5 bases and J lost 5, with 13 bases in between. Here the CDR3 reads CASSIARANNSPLHF. The CDR3 DNA follows: TGTGCCAGCAGCATAGCCAGGGCAAATAATTCACCCCTCCACTTT.

The sample holds one count of this clonotype. The gene calls are TRBV9 and TRBJ2-7, with 9 bases identical to TRBD2. In germline, CDR1 is SGDLS, CDR2 YYNGEE. The CDR3 is made up of 15 amino acids. The V segment lost 4 bases and the J segment 7 bases; nucleotides outside the gene matches: 12. This CDR3 is CASSTSGCDYNEQYF. CDR3 DNA: TGTGCCAGCAGCACTAGCGGGTGCGACTACAATGAGCAGTACTTC.

This clonotype has a count of ten or more. V and J are TRBV29-1 and TRBJ2-1; 7 bases are a match to TRBD1. There are 13 residues in the CDR3. Unmatched junction bases numbered 7, after V lost 7 bases and J lost 4 bases. Germline V gives CDR1 SQVTM, CDR2 ANQGSEA. In nucleotides, the CDR3 is TGCAGCGGCGAAGGGGGCACGTACAATGAGCAGTTCTTC. It yields the protein CSGEGGTYNEQFF.

This clonotype was picked up a small number of times. Given a much more abundant clone one base away, this may be a read error. V usage is TRBV20-1 and J usage is TRBJ2-3, with 7 bases matching TRBD2. This CDR3 is 13 amino acids long. Germline trimming cut 4 bases from V and 4 bases from J; bases unmatched to any gene: 5. The germline V gene has CDR1 DFQATT and CDR2 SNEGSKA (reference sequence). This CDR3 is CSATSGHADTQYF. The CDR3 nucleotides are TGCAGTGCTACTAGCGGCCACGCAGATACGCAGTATTTT.

The chain recombines TRBV14 with TRBJ1-5; weak D call: TRBD1 (5 bases). In germline, CDR1 is SGHDN, CDR2 FVKESK. V lost 5 bases and J lost 7, with 12 bases in between. The CDR3 totals 13 residues. As DNA, the CDR3 is TGTGCCAGCAGCGTAGGGGTCGGCCAGCCCCAGCATTTT. Its translation is CASSVGVGQPQHF.